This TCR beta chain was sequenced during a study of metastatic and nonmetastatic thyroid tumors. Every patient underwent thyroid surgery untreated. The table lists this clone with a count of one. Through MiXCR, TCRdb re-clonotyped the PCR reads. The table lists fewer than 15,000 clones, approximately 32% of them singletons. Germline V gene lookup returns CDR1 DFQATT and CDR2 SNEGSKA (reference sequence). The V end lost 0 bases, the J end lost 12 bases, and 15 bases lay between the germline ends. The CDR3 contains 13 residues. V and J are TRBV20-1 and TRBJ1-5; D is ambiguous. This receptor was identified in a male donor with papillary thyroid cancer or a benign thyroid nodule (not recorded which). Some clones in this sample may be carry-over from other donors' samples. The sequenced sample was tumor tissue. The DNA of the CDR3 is TGCAGTGCTAGAGATCTAGGCAGGCAGTACCAGCATTTT. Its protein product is CSARDLGRQYQHF.